Only one count was recorded for the clone carrying this T cell receptor beta chain. V shed 3 bases and J 3 bases; nucleotides not matched to a gene: 7. The CDR3 contains 15 residues. CDR1 is SGHDT, CDR2 YYEEEE, per germline. This entry comes from a study of blood T cell repertoires in COVID-19. At the level of the study: Sources were T cells, B-cell-depleted T cells, or PBMCs; the material itself was cDNA or gDNA.

As originally analysed: Quantification of nucleated cells was approximated via reference gene primer amplification. Sequenced by immunoSEQ multiplex PCR; TCRdb stores in-frame clones only, minus some. For V, J and clone size, that table is used; D and trimming come from the DNA. The sample has 250,000 to 350,000 clones; more than 75% are singletons. The TCR was taken from a woman aged 50 to 60 who had recovered from COVID-19. Sequencing was performed on peripheral blood. V is TRBV5-6 and J is TRBJ2-5, with 8 bases identical to TRBD1. This CDR3 reads CASSWGQVIEETQYF. DNA for the CDR3: TGTGCCAGCAGCTGGGGACAGGTGATTGAAGAGACCCAGTACTTC. Full variable domain (missing parts from reference TRBV5-6 and TRBJ2-5): DAGVTQSPTHLIKTRGQQVTLRCSPKSGHDTVSWYQQALGQGPQFIFQYYEEEERQRGNFPDRFSGHQFPNYSSELNVNALLLGDSALYLCASSWGQVIEETQYFGPGTRLLVL.